This T cell receptor (beta chain) was obtained from a study of cytomegalovirus exposure and HLA in healthy donors. PCR employed 60 Vbeta and 13 Jbeta primers. Libraries were prepared by immunoSEQ multiplex PCR; TCRdb keeps only in-frame clonotypes and omits some of them. The data hold 100,000 to 150,000 clones, with roughly 79% observed a single time. A remark on this clone: The target antigen is unknown.

Whole-study findings and limits: Relative to the approximately 700-donor mean, N-insertions were reportedly fewer in an Asian-associated ancestry cluster in a later analysis. Sequencing likely generated an artifact that appeared as a cluster of highly shared sequence variants. According to an earlier analysis, most TCR beta V segments yielded productive rearrangements about 90% or about 30% of the time.

Trimming left V 4 bases short and J 1 base short, with 8 bases between. Germline V gene sequence: CDR1 SGHNT, CDR2 YYREEE (reference sequence). The CDR3 extends over 13 amino acids. V and J are TRBV5-4 and TRBJ1-1, with D unresolved. The specimen was PBMCs. This sequence was found in a woman aged 45-59 years in good health and CMV-seronegative. CDR3 in DNA: TGTGCCAGCAGCCAAGACAAGAACACTGAAGCTTTCTTT. Protein: CASSQDKNTEAFF.